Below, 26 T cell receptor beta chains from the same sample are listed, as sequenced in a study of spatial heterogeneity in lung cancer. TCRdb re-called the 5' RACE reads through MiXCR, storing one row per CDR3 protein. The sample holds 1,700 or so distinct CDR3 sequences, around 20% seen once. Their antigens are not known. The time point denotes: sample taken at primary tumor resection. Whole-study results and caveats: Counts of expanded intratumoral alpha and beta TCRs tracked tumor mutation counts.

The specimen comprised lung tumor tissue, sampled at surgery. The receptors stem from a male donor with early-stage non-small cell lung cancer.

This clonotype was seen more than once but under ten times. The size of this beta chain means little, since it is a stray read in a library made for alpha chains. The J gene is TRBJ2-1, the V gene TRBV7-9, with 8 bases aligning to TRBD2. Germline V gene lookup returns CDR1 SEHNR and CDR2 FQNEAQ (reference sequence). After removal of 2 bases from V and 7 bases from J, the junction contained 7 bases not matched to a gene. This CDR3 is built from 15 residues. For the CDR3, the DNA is TGTGCCAGCAGCTTATTGCGCGGGGGGTTAAATGAGCAGTTCTTC. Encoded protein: CASSLLRGGLNEQFF.

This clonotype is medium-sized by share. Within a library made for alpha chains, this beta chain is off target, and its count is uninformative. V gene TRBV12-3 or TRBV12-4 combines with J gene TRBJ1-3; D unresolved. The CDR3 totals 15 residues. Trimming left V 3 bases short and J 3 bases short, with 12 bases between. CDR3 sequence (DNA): TGTGCCAGCAGTTTGAGAGACATAAGTGGAAACACCATATATTTT. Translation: CASSLRDISGNTIYF.

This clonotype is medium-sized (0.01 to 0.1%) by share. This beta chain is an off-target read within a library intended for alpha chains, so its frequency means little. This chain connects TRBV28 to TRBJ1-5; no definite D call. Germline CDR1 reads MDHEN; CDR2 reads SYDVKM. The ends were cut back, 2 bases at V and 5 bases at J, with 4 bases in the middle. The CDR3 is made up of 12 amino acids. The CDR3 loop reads CASSLEDQPQHF. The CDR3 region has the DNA TGTGCCAGCAGTTTAGAGGATCAGCCCCAGCATTTT. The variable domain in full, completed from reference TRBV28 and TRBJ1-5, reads DVKVTQSSRYLVKRTGEKVFLECVQDMDHENMFWYRQDPGLGLRLIYFSYDVKMKEKGDIPEGYSVSREKKERFSLILESASTNQTSMYLCASSLEDQPQHFGDGTRLSIL.

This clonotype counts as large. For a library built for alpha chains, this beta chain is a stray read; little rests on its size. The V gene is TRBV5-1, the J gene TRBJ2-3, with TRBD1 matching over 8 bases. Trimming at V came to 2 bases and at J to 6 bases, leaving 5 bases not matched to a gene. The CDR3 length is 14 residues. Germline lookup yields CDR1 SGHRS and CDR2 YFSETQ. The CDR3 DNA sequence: TGCGCCAGCAGCTTTGGACAGGGTTTCGATACGCAGTATTTT. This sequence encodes CASSFGQGFDTQYF.

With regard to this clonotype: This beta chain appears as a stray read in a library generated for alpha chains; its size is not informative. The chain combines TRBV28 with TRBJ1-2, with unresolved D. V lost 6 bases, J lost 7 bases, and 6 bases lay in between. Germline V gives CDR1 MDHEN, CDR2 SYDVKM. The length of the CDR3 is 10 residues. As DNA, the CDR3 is TGTGCCAGCAGGAGTACTGGCTACACCTTC. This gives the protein CASRSTGYTF.

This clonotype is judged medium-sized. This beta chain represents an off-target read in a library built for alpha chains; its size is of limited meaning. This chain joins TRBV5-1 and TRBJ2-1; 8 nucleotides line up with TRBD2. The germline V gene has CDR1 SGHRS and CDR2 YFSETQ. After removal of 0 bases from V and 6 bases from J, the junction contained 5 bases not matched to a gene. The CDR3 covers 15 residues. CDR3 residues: CASSLDPGGANEQFF. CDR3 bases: TGCGCCAGCAGCTTGGATCCGGGAGGGGCCAATGAGCAGTTCTTC.

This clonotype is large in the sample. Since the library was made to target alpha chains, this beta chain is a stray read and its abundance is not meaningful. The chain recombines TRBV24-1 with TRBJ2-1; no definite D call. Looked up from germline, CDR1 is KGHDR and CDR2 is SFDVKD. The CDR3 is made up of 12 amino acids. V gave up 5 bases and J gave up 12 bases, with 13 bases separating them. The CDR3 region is CATSAPGRLQFF. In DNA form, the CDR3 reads TGTGCCACCAGTGCTCCTGGACGCCTGCAGTTCTTC.

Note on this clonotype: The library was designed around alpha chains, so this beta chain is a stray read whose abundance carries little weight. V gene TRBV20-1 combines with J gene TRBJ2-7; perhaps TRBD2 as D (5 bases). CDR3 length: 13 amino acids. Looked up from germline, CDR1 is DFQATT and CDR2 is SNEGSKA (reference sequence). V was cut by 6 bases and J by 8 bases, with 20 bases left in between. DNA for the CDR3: TGCAGTGCGCTCCGGACTGGATCTTTAAAGCAGTACTTC. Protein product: CSALRTGSLKQYF.

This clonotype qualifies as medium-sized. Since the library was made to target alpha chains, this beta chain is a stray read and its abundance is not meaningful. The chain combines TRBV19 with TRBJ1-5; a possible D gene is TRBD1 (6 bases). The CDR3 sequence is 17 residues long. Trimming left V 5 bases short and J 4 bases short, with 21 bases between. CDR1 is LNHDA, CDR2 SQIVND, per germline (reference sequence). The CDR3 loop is CASSPRGRDGKNQPQHF. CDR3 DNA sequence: TGTGCCAGTAGTCCCAGGGGAAGGGACGGAAAAAATCAGCCCCAGCATTTT.

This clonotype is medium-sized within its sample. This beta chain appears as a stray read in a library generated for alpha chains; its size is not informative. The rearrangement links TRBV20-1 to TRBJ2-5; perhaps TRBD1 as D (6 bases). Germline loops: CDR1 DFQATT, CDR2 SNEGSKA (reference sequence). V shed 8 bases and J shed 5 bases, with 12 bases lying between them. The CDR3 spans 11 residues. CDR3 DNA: TGCAGTCAAGGGGGTCGGGAGACCCAGTACTTC. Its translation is CSQGGRETQYF.

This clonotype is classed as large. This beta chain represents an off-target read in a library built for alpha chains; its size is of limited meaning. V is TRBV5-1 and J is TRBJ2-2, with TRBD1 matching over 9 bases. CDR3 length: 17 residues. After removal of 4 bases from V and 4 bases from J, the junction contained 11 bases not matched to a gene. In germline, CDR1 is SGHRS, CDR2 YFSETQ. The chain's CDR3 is CASSQQGAMWTTGELFF. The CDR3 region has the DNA TGCGCCAGCAGCCAACAGGGGGCTATGTGGACCACCGGGGAGCTGTTTTTT. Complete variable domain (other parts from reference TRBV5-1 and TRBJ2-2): KAGVTQTPRYLIKTRGQQVTLSCSPISGHRSVSWYQQTPGQGLQFLFEYFSETQRNKGNFPGRFSGRQFSNSRSEMNVSTLELGDSALYLCASSQQGAMWTTGELFFGEGSRLTVL.

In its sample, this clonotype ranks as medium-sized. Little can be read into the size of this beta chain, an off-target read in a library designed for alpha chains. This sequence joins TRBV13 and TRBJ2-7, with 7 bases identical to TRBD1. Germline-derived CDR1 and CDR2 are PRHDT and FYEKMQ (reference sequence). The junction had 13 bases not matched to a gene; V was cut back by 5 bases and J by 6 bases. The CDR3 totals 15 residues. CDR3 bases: TGTGCCAGCAGCCCCGCCTGGGACAGCAGTAGCGAGCAGTACTTC. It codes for CASSPAWDSSSEQYF.

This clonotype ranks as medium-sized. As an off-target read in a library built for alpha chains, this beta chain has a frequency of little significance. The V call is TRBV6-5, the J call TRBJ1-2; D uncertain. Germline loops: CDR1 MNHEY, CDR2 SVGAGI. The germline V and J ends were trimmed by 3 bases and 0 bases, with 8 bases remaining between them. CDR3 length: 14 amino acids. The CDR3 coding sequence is TGTGCCAGCAGTTATAAGGGTCCTAACTATGGCTACACCTTC. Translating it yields CASSYKGPNYGYTF.

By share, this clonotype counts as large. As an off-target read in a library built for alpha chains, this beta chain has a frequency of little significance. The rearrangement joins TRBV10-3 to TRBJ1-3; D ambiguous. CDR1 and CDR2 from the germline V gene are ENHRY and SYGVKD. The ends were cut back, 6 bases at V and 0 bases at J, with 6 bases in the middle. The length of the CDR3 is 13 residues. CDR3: CAIRDNSGNTIYF. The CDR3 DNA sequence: TGTGCCATCAGAGATAACTCTGGAAACACCATATATTTT.

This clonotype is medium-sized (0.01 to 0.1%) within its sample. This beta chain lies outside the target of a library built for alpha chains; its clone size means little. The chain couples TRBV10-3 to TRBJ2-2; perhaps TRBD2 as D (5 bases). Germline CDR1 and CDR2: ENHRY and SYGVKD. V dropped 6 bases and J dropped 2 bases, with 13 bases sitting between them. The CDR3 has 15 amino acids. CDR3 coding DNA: TGTGCCATCAGCAGAGGGCAACCCAACACCGGGGAGCTGTTTTTT. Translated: CAISRGQPNTGELFF.

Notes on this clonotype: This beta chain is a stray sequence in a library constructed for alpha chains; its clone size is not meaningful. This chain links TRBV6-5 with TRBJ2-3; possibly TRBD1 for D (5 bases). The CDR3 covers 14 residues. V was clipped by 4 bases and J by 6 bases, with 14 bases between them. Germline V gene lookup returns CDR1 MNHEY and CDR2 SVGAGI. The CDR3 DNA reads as TGTGCCAGCAGTTCCAGGGTGTCTGGTGATACGCAGTATTTT. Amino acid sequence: CASSSRVSGDTQYF.

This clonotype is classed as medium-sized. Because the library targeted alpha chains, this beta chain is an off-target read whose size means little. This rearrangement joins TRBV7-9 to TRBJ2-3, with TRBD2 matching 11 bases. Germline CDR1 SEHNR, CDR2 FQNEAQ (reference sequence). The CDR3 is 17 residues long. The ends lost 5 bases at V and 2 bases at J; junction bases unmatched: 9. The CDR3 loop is CASSALNSGGATDTQYF. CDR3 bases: TGTGCCAGCAGCGCCCTGAATAGCGGGGGGGCCACAGATACGCAGTATTTT.

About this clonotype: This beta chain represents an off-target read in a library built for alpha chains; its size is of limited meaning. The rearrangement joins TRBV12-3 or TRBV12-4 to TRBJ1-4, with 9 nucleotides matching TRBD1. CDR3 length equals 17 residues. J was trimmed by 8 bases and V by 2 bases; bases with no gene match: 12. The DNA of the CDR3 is TGTGCCAGCAGTTTAAACTACATGGGACAGGGTGAAGAAAAACTGTTTTTT. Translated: CASSLNYMGQGEEKLFF.

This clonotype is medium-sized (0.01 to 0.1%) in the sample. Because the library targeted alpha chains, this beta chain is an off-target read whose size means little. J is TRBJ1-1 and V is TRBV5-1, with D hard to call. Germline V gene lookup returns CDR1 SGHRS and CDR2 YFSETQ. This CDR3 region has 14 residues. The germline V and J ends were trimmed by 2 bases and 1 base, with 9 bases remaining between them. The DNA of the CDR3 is TGCGCCAGCAGCTTTGGCGACCCGAACACTGAAGCTTTCTTT. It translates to CASSFGDPNTEAFF.

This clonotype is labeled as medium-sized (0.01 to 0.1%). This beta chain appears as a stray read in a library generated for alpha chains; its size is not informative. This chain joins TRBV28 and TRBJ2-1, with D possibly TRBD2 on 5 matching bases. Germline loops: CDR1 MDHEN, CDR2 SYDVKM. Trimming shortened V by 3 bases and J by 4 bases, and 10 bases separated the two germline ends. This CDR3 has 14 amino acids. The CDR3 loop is CASSLVTSYNEQFF. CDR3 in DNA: TGTGCCAGCAGTTTGGTTACTAGTTACAATGAGCAGTTCTTC.

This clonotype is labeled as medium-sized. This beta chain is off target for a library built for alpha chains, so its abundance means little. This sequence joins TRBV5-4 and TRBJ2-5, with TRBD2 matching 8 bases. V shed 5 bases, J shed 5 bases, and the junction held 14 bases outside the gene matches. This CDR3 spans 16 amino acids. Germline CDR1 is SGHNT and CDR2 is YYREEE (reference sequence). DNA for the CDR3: TGTGCCAGCAGTTCCGGGGCGGTAGCGGGGACGGAGACCCAGTACTTC. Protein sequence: CASSSGAVAGTETQYF.

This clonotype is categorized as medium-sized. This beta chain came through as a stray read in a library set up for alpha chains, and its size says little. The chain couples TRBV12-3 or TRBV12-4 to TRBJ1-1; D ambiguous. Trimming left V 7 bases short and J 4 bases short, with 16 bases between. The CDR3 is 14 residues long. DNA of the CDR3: TGTGCCAGCATTAAGACGCCGGATGGCACTGAAGCTTTCTTT. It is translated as CASIKTPDGTEAFF.

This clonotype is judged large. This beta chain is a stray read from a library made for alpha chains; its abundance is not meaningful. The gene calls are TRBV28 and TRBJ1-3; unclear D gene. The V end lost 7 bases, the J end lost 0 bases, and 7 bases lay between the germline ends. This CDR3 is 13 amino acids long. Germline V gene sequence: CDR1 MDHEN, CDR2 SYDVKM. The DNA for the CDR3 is TGTGCCAGCACCCTCCGCTCTGGAAACACCATATATTTT. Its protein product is CASTLRSGNTIYF.

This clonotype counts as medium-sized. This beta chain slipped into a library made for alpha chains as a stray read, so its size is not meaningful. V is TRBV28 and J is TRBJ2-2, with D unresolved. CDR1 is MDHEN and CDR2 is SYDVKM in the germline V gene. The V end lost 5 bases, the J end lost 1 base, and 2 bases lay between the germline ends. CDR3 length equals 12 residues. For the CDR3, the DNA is TGTGCCAGCAGTGAGAACACCGGGGAGCTGTTTTTT. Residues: CASSENTGELFF.

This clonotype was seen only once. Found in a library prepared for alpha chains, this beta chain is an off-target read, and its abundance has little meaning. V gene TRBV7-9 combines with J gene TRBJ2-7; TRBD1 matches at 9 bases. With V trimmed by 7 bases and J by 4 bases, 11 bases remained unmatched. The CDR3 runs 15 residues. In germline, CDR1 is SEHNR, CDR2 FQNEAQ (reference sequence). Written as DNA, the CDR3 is TGTGCCAGCACTCCTTCCGGGACAGGGAAATACGAGCAGTACTTC. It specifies CASTPSGTGKYEQYF.

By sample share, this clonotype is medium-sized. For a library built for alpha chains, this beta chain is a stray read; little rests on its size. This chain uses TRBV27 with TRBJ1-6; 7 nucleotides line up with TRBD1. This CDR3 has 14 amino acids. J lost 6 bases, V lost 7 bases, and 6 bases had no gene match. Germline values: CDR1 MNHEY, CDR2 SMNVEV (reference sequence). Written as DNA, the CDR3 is TGTGCCAGCACCAAGGGACAGTCTAATTCACCCCTCCACTTT. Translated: CASTKGQSNSPLHF.